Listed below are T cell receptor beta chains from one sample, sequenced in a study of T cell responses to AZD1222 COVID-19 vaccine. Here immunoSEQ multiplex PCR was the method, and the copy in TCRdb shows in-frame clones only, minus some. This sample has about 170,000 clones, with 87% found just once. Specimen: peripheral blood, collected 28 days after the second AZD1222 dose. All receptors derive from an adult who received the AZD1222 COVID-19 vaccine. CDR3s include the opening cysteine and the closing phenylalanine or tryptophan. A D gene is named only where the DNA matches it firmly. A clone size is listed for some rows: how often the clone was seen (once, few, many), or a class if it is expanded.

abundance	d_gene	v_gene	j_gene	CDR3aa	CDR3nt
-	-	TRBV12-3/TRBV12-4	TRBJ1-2	CASSLWGREGYTF	TGTGCCAGCAGTTTATGGGGGCGCGAGGGCTACACCTTC
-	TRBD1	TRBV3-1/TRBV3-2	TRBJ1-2	CASILAGGGDGYTF	TGTGCCAGCATCTTGGCAGGAGGGGGCGATGGCTACACCTTC
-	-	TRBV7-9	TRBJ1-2	CASSPRGEYNYGYTF	TGTGCCAGCAGCCCCCGGGGGGAATATAACTATGGCTACACCTTC
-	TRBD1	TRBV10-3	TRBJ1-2	CAISARQGEGYTF	TGTGCCATCAGTGCACGACAGGGCGAGGGCTACACCTTC
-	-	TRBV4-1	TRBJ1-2	CASSQEGTNYGYTF	TGCGCCAGCAGCCAAGAAGGGACGAACTATGGCTACACCTTC
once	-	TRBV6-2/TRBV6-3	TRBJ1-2	CASGWLGSYGYTF	TGTGCCAGCGGTTGGCTAGGATCTTATGGCTACACCTTC
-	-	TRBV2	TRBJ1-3	CASSSRRISGNTIYF	TGTGCCAGCAGTTCCCGGCGGATCTCTGGAAACACCATATATTTT
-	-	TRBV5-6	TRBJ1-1	CASSYQGGNTEAFF	TGTGCCAGCAGCTACCAGGGTGGGAACACTGAAGCTTTCTTT
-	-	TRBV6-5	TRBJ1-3	CASRDRFPGNTIYF	TGTGCCAGCAGAGACAGGTTCCCTGGAAACACCATATATTTT
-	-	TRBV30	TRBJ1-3	CACPGHSSGNTIYF	TGTGCCTGCCCGGGACACAGCTCTGGAAACACCATATATTTT
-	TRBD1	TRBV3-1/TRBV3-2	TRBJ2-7	CASSQATGQLYEQYF	TGTGCCAGCAGCCAGGCGACAGGGCAACTCTACGAGCAGTACTTC
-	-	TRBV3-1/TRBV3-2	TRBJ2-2	CASSQGILNTGELFF	TGTGCCAGCAGCCAAGGGATCCTAAACACCGGGGAGCTGTTTTTT
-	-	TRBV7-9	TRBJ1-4	CASSHRDKYEKLFF	TGTGCCAGCAGCCATCGGGACAAGTACGAAAAACTGTTTTTT
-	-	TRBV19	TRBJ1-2	CASSQQGWYGYTF	TGTGCCAGTAGTCAACAGGGCTGGTATGGCTACACCTTC
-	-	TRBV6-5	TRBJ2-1	CASSYRSSSYNEQFF	TGTGCCAGCAGCTACAGGTCGAGCTCCTACAATGAGCAGTTCTTC
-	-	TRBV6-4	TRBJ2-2	CASTRTVNTGELFF	TGTGCCAGCACCCGGACAGTCAACACCGGGGAGCTGTTTTTT
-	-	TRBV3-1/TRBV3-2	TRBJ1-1	CASSQTQGTEAFF	TGTGCCAGCAGCCAAACCCAGGGCACTGAAGCTTTCTTT
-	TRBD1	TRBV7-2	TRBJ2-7	CASSLASGQAGYEQYF	TGTGCCAGCAGCTTAGCTTCCGGACAGGCAGGCTACGAGCAGTACTTC
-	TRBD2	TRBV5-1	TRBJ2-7	CASNPSGGAYEQYF	TGCGCCAGCAATCCTAGCGGGGGGGCATACGAGCAGTACTTC
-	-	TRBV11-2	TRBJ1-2	CASSLSGMNYGYTF	TGTGCCAGCAGCTTATCTGGTATGAACTATGGCTACACCTTC
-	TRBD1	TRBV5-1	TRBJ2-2	CASSPWDRITGELFF	TGCGCCAGCAGCCCATGGGACAGGATCACCGGGGAGCTGTTTTTT
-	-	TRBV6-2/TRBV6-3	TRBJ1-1	CASSLGTPRTEAFF	TGTGCCAGCAGTTTGGGGACACCCCGCACTGAAGCTTTCTTT
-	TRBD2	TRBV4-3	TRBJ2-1	CASSQVGLAPSDEQFF	TGCGCCAGCAGCCAAGTGGGACTAGCGCCTTCCGATGAGCAGTTCTTC
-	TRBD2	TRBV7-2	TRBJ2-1	CASSLGGLAGALSYNEQFF	TGTGCCAGCAGCTTAGGGGGGCTAGCGGGGGCGCTCTCCTACAATGAGCAGTTCTTC
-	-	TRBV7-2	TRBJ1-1	CASSIDSQATEAFF	TGTGCCAGCAGCATAGACTCGCAAGCCACTGAAGCTTTCTTT
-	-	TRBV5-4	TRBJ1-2	CASSLAVGALNYGYTF	TGTGCCAGCAGCTTGGCCGTTGGGGCTCTCAACTATGGCTACACCTTC
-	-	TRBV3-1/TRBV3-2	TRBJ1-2	CASTLSSAASYGYTF	TGTGCCAGCACCCTAAGTTCGGCAGCTTCTTATGGCTACACCTTC
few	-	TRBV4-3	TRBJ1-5	CASSQGVGVGQPQHF	TGCGCCAGCAGCCAAGGCGTAGGGGTTGGTCAGCCCCAGCATTTT
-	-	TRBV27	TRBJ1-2	CASSFSGGYGYTF	TGTGCCAGCAGTTTCTCAGGAGGCTATGGCTACACCTTC
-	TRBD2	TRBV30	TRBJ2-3	CACSLGRGADTQYF	TGTGCCTGTTCCCTCGGTCGGGGGGCAGATACGCAGTATTTT
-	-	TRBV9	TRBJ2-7	CASGNLYYEQYF	TGTGCCAGCGGGAACTTGTACTACGAGCAGTACTTC
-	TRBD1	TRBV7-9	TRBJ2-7	CASSIRGLNEQYF	TGTGCCAGCAGCATCAGGGGGCTCAACGAGCAGTACTTC
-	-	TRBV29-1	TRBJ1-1	CSVRIDMNTEAFF	TGCAGCGTGAGGATAGATATGAACACTGAAGCTTTCTTT
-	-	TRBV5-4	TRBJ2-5	CASSLAAGYEETQYF	TGTGCCAGCAGCTTGGCCGCAGGGTACGAAGAGACCCAGTACTTC
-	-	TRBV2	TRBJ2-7	CASRGSDGTWYEQYF	TGTGCCAGCAGGGGCTCGGACGGTACTTGGTACGAGCAGTACTTC
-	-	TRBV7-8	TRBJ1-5	CASSTWNSNQPQHF	TGTGCCAGCAGCACGTGGAATAGCAATCAGCCCCAGCATTTT
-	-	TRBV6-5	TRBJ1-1	CASRLQINTEAFF	TGTGCCAGCAGACTACAAATTAACACTGAAGCTTTCTTT
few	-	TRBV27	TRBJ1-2	CASSLSTQGNYGYTF	TGTGCCAGCAGTTTATCGACACAGGGCAACTATGGCTACACCTTC
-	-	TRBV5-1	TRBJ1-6	CASSGWANSPLHF	TGCGCCAGCAGCGGATGGGCCAATTCACCCCTCCACTTT
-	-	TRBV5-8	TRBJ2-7	CASSPSEQYF	TGTGCCAGCAGCCCGTCGGAGCAGTACTTC
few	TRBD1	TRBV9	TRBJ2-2	CASSQTGFPGELFF	TGTGCCAGCAGCCAGACAGGGTTCCCCGGGGAGCTGTTTTTT
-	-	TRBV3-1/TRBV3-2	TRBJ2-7	CASSERPRGDEQYF	TGTGCCAGCAGCGAGCGGCCCCGGGGTGACGAGCAGTACTTC
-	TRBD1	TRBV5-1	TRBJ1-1	CASSRSQGGGTEAFF	TGCGCCAGCAGTCGTAGTCAGGGGGGAGGCACTGAAGCTTTCTTT
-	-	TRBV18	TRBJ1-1	CASSGGLNTEAFF	TGTGCCAGCTCAGGGGGGTTGAACACTGAAGCTTTCTTT
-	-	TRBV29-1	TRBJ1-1	CSVVGRANTEAFF	TGCAGCGTTGTCGGCAGGGCGAACACTGAAGCTTTCTTT
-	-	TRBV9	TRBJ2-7	CASSVGSRSSYEQYF	TGTGCCAGCAGCGTAGGGTCGAGGAGCTCCTACGAGCAGTACTTC
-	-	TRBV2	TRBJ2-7	CAGSLGYEQYF	TGTGCCGGTTCTCTGGGCTACGAGCAGTACTTC